The present entry profiles one TCR beta chain with its context. This record comes from a study of blood T cell repertoires in COVID-19. Turning to the study itself: Samples of COVID-19 (acute and convalescent) were obtained from the United States, Italy and Spain. PBMCs, B-cell-depleted T cells, or T cells provided the cDNA or gDNA that made up the material.

The table came from immunoSEQ multiplex PCR; TCRdb's copy has only in-frame clones and leaves some out. The profile shows 250,000 or so clones, about nine tenths of them singletons. Germline loops: CDR1 MNHEY, CDR2 SMNVEV (reference sequence). Deletions cut 6 bases from V and 4 bases from J, with 16 bases between. The CDR3 consists of 15 residues. The rearrangement joins TRBV27 to TRBJ1-3; D might be TRBD1 (5 bases). The sequence came from a woman aged 25 to 39 with active or convalescent COVID-19. What was sequenced was peripheral blood. The CDR3, as DNA: TGTGCCAGCAGGGGAGGTGGGGGAGAGGGAAACACCATATATTTT. Translating gives CASRGGGGEGNTIYF.